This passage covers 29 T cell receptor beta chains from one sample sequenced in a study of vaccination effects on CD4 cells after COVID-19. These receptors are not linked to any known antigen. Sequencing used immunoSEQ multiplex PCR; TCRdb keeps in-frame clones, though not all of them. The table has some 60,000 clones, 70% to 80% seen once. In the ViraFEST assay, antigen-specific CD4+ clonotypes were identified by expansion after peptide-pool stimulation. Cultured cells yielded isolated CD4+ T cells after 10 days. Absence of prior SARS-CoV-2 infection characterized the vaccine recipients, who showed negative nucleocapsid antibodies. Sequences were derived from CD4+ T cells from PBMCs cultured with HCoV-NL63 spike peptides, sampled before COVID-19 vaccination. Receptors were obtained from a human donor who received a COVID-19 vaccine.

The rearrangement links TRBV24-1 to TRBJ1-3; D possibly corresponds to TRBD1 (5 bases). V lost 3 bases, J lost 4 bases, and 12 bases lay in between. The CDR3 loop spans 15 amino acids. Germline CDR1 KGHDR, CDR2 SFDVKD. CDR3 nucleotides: TGTGCCACCAGTGATCCGACAGTATCCGGAAACACCATATATTTT. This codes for CATSDPTVSGNTIYF.

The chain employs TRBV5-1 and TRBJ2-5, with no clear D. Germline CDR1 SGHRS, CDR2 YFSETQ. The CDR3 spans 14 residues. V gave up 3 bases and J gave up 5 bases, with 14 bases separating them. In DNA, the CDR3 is TGCGCCAGCAGCTCGGAGACTGCCGGGGAGACCCAGTACTTC. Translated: CASSSETAGETQYF. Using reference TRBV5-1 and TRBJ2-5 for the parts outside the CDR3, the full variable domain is KAGVTQTPRYLIKTRGQQVTLSCSPISGHRSVSWYQQTPGQGLQFLFEYFSETQRNKGNFPGRFSGRQFSNSRSEMNVSTLELGDSALYLCASSSETAGETQYFGPGTRLLVL.

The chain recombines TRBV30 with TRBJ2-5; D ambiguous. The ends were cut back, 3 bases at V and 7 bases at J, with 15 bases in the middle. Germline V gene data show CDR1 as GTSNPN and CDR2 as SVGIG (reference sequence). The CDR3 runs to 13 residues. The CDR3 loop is CAWRDGAMGTQYF. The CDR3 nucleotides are TGTGCCTGGAGGGACGGAGCGATGGGGACCCAGTACTTC. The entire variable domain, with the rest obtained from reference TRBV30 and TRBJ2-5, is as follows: SQTIHQWPATLVQPVGSPLSLECTVEGTSNPNLYWYRQAAGRGLQLLFYSVGIGQISSEVPQNLSASRPQDRQFILSSKKLLLSDSGFYLCAWRDGAMGTQYFGPGTRLLVL.

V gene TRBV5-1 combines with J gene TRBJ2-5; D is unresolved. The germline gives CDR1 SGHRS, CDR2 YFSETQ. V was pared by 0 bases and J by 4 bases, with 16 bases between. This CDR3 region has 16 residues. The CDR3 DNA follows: TGCGCCAGCAGCTTGGGACCCCAGACCCGGTCAGAGACCCAGTACTTC. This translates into CASSLGPQTRSETQYF. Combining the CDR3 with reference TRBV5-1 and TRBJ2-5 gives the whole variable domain KAGVTQTPRYLIKTRGQQVTLSCSPISGHRSVSWYQQTPGQGLQFLFEYFSETQRNKGNFPGRFSGRQFSNSRSEMNVSTLELGDSALYLCASSLGPQTRSETQYFGPGTRLLVL.

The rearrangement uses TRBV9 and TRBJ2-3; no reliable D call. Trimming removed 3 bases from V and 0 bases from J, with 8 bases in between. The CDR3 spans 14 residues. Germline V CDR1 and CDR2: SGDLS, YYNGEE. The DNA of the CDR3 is TGTGCCAGCAGCGAGGCCCCTAGCACAGATACGCAGTATTTT. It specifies CASSEAPSTDTQYF. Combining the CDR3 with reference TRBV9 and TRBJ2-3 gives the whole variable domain DSGVTQTPKHLITATGQRVTLRCSPRSGDLSVYWYQQSLDQGLQFLIQYYNGEERAKGNILERFSAQQFPDLHSELNLSSLELGDSALYFCASSEAPSTDTQYFGPGTRLTVL.

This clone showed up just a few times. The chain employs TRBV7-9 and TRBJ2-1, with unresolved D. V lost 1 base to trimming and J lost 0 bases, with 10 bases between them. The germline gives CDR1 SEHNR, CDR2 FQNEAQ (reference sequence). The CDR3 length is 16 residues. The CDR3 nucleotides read TGTGCCAGCAGCTTAGAAGGCCCCTGCTCCTACAATGAGCAGTTCTTC. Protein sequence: CASSLEGPCSYNEQFF.

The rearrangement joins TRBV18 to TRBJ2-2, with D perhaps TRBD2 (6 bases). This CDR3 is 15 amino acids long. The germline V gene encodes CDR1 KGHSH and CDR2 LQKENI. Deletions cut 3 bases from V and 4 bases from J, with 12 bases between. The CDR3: CASSPGDSGTGELFF. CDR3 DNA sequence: TGTGCCAGCTCACCTGGGGACTCAGGCACCGGGGAGCTGTTTTTT.

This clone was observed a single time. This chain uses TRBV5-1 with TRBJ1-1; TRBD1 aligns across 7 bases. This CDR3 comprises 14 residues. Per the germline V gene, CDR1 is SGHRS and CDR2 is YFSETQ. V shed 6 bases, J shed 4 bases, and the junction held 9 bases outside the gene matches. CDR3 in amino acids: CASTQRGQSTEAFF. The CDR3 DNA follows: TGCGCCAGCACCCAACGGGGACAGTCCACTGAAGCTTTCTTT.

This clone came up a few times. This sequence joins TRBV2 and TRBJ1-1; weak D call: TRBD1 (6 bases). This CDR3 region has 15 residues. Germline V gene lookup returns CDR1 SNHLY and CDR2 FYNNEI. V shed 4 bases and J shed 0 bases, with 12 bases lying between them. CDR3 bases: TGTGCCAGCAGTGCGGGGACATGGGTGAACACTGAAGCTTTCTTT. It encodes CASSAGTWVNTEAFF.

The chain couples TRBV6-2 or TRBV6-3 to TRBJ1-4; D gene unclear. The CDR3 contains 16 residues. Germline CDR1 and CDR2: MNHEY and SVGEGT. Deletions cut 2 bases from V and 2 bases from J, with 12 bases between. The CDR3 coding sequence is TGTGCCAGCAGTTACGCCCCGTTGTCTACTAATGAAAAACTGTTTTTT. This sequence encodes CASSYAPLSTNEKLFF.

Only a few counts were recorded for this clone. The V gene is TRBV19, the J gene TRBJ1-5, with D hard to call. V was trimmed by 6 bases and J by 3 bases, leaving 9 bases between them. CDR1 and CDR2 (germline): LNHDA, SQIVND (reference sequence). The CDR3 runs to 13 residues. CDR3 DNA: TGTGCCAGTAGGATGGGAACCAATCAGCCCCAGCATTTT. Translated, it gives CASRMGTNQPQHF.

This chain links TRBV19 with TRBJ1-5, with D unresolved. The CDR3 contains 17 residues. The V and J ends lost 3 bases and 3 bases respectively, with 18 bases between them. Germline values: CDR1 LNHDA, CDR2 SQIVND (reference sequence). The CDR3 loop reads CASSISKGGITNQPQHF. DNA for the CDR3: TGTGCCAGTAGTATCTCAAAGGGCGGGATTACCAATCAGCCCCAGCATTTT.

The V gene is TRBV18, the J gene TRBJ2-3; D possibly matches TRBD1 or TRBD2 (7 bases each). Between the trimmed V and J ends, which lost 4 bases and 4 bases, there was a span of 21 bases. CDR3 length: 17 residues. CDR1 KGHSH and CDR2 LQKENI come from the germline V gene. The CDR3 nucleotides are TGTGCCAGCTCACTCGGCGTCCCAGGGGGAGGGGCAGATACGCAGTATTTT. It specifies CASSLGVPGGGADTQYF. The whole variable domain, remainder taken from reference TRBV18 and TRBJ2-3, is NAGVMQNPRHLVRRRGQEARLRCSPMKGHSHVYWYRQLPEEGLKFMVYLQKENIIDESGMPKERFSAEFPKEGPSILRIQQVVRGDSAAYFCASSLGVPGGGADTQYFGPGTRLTVL.

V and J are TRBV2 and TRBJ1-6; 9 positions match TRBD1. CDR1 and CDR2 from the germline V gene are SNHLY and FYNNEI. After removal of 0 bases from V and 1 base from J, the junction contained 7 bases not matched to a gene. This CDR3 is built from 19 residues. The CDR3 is CASSEAGTGTGSYNSPLHF. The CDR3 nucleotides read TGTGCCAGCAGTGAAGCAGGGACAGGGACGGGGTCCTATAATTCACCCCTCCACTTT.

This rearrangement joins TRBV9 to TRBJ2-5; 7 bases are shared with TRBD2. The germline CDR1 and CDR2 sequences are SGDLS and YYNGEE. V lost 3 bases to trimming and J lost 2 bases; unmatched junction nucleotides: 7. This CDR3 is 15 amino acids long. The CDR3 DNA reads TGTGCCAGCAGCGGCCGACTAGCACTTCAAGAGACCCAGTACTTC. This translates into CASSGRLALQETQYF.

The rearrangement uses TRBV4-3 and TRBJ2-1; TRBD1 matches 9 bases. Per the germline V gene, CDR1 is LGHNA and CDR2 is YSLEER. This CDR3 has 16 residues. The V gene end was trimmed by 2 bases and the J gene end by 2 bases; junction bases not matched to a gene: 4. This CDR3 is CASSQQDRGTYNEQFF. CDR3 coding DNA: TGCGCCAGCAGCCAACAGGACAGGGGCACCTACAATGAGCAGTTCTTC.

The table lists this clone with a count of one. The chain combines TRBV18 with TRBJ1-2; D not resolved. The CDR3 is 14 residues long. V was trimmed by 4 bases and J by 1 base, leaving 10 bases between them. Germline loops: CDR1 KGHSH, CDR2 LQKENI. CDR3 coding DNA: TGTGCCAGCTCACAGACCTCTTTTAACTATGGCTACACCTTC. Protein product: CASSQTSFNYGYTF.

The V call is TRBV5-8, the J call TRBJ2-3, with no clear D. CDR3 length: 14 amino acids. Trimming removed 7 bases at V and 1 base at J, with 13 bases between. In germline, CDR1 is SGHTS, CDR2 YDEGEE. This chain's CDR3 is CASPSTQGTDTQYF. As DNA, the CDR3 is TGTGCCAGCCCCAGCACCCAGGGCACAGATACGCAGTATTTT.

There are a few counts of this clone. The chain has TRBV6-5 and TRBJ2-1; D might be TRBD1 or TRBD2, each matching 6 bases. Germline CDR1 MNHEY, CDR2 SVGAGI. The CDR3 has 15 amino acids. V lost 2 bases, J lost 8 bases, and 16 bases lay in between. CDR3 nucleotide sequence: TGTGCCAGCAGTTACGGGTTTAACGGGGGCGATGAGCAGTTCTTC. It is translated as CASSYGFNGGDEQFF.

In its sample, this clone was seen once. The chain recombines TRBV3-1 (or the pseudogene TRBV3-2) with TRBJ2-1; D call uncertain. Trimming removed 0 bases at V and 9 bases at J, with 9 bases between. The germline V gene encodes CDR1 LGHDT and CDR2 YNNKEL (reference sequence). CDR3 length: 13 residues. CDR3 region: CASSQDGLLEQFF. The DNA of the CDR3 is TGTGCCAGCAGCCAAGATGGGCTGCTTGAGCAGTTCTTC.

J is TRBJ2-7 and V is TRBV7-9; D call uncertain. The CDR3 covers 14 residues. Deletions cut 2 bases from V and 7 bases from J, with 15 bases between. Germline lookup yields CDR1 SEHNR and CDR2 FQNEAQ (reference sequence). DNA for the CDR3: TGTGCCAGCAGCTTAAGTTCTGGGTTCGGAGAGCAGTACGTC. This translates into CASSLSSGFGEQYV.

CDR3 in amino acids: CAISEKGTLAKNIQYF. CDR3 bases: TGTGCCATCAGTGAAAAGGGGACTCTAGCCAAAAACATTCAGTACTTC. The chain combines TRBV10-3 with TRBJ2-4; tentatively, D is TRBD2 (6 bases). Germline V gene lookup returns CDR1 ENHRY and CDR2 SYGVKD. The CDR3 runs to 16 residues. Deletions cut 3 bases from V and 0 bases from J, with 12 bases between.

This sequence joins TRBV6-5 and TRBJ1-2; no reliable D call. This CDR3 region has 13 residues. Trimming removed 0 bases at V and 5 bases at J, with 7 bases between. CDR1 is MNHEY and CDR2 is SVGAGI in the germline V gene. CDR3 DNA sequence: TGTGCCAGCAGTTACTCGAATTTGTATGGCTACACCTTC. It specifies CASSYSNLYGYTF.

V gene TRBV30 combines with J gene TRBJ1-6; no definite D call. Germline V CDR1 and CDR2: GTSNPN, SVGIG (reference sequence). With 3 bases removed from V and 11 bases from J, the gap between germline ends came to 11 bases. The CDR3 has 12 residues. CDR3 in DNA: TGTGCCTGGAGCGCCCCCCTACCACCCCTCCACTTT. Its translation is CAWSAPLPPLHF.

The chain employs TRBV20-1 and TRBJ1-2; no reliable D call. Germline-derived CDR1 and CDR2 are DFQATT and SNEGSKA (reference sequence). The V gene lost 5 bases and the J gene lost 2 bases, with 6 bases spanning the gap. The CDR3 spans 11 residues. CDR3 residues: CSAGRNYGYTF. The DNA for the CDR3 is TGCAGTGCTGGACGGAACTATGGCTACACCTTC.

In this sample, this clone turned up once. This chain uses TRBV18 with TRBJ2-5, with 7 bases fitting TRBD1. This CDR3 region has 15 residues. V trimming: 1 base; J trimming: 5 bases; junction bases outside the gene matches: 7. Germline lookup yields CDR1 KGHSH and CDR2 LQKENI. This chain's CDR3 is CASSPRNRGTETQYF. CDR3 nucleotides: TGTGCCAGCTCACCACGAAACAGGGGTACGGAGACCCAGTACTTC.

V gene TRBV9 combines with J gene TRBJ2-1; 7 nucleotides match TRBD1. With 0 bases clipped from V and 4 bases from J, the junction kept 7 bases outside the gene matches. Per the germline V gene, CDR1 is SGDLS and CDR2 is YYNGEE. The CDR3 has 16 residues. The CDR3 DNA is TGTGCCAGCAGCGTAGGGCCGGGCAGGGGGTACAATGAGCAGTTCTTC. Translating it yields CASSVGPGRGYNEQFF. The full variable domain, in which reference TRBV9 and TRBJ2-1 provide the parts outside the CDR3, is DSGVTQTPKHLITATGQRVTLRCSPRSGDLSVYWYQQSLDQGLQFLIQYYNGEERAKGNILERFSAQQFPDLHSELNLSSLELGDSALYFCASSVGPGRGYNEQFFGPGTRLTVL.

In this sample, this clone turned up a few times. CDR3 protein: CASSLVGPNQPQHF. The CDR3 DNA sequence: TGTGCCAGCAGCTTAGTTGGCCCCAATCAGCCCCAGCATTTT. The chain employs TRBV7-8 and TRBJ1-5; D gene uncertain. Trimming stripped 1 base from V and 3 bases from J, with 7 bases between. CDR3 size: 14 residues. Germline V gene lookup returns CDR1 SGHVS and CDR2 FQNEAQ.

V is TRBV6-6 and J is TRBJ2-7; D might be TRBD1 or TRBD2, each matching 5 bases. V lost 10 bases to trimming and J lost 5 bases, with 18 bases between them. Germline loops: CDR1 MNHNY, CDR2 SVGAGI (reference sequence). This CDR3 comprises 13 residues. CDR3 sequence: CATTGTGRNEQYV. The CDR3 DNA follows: TGTGCCACGACGGGGACCGGACGAAACGAGCAGTACGTC.